One T cell receptor (beta chain) is described in this entry. The antigen remains unidentified. At one end, the junction sequence differs from germline, possibly due to a read error. The data belong to a study of blood T cells in healthy people across ages. Study results and caveats: Both higher diversity and more naive CD4+ cells marked long-lived donors when set against aged donors. Any conclusive comparison of naive versus antigen-experienced cells was prevented by using unsorted PBMCs.

Germline loops: CDR1 GTSNPN, CDR2 SVGIG (reference sequence). The CDR3 runs 12 residues. A sample-barcoded 5' primer and a J-beta primer mix were used in a second PCR of about 7 to 12 cycles. The template-switch adaptor was a 5' adaptor with 12 random nucleotides. It tagged each cDNA molecule. TCRdb analysed the 5' RACE reads with MiXCR anew, one entry per CDR3 protein. In the table there are roughly 650,000 distinct CDR3 sequences, less than 40% of which are singletons. The V call is TRBV30, the J call TRBJ1-2; D possibly corresponds to TRBD1 (6 bases). The TCR originated in a woman at least 80 years old in good health. The material sequenced was blood. CDR3 amino acids: CAWSAYRDGHTF. The DNA of the CDR3 is TGTGCCTGGAGTGCCTACAGGGATGGCCACACCTTC.